Sequencing of this T cell receptor beta chain was carried out in a study of human T cells and chemical hapten exposure. Deletions cut 6 bases from V and 4 bases from J, with 12 bases between. The V gene's germline CDR1 is MNHEY and CDR2 SVGAGI. The CDR3 totals 13 residues. Time point described: patch test 1, 2 weeks after DPC sensitization. The treatment is: therapeutic diphenylcyclopropenone sensitization with weekly scalp DPC. MiXCR was run by TCRdb on the RACE reads, yielding one entry per CDR3 protein. There are around 120,000 distinct CDR3 sequences in the sample; roughly 13% occur only once, and about 0.85% lies in the top ten. A few counts support this clonotype.

The chain links TRBV6-5 to TRBJ1-2; D call uncertain. The sequenced sample was whole blood, obtained in connection with sensitization to the hapten diphenylcyclopropenone (DPC). The source of this sequence is a man younger than 30 with alopecia areata. Some clones in this sample may be carry-over from other donors' samples. The CDR3 bases are TGTGCCAGCAGACCTCCAGGCTTCTATGGCTACACCTTC. Translation: CASRPPGFYGYTF.